One sample yielded the 26 T cell receptor beta chains listed below, sequenced in a study of OX40 agonist ivuxolimab in advanced cancers. Sequencing was performed with immunoSEQ multiplex PCR; in TCRdb, only in-frame clones are kept and a portion is missing. Among tens of thousands of clones listed, about 88% were seen once. The material was CD4+ or CD8+ T cells sorted from blood, obtained in a trial of the OX40 agonist ivuxolimab. Receptor source: an adult with an advanced solid tumor such as melanoma, head and neck, liver or kidney cancer.

The rearrangement uses TRBV4-1 and TRBJ1-2, with D unresolved. V dropped 4 bases and J dropped 2 bases, with 14 bases sitting between them. CDR1 is MGHRA and CDR2 is YSYEKL in the germline V gene. This CDR3 spans 15 amino acids. CDR3 in amino acids: CASSPEGGKNYGYTF. The CDR3 DNA follows: TGCGCCAGCAGCCCCGAAGGCGGGAAAAACTATGGCTACACCTTC.

The V and J genes are TRBV11-2 and TRBJ1-1, with D possibly TRBD1 on 5 matching bases. Trimming pared 4 bases from V and 3 bases from J, leaving 9 bases between. The germline V gene has CDR1 SGHAT and CDR2 FQNNGV. There are 13 residues in the CDR3. The CDR3 DNA is TGTGCCAGCAGCTCCCAGGGCTACACTGAAGCTTTCTTT. It yields the protein CASSSQGYTEAFF.

This clone showed up just once. Other DNA sequences from this sample encode an identical CDR3 as well. V usage is TRBV6-1 and J usage is TRBJ1-4; tentative D call: TRBD1 (6 bases). V was cut by 0 bases and J by 7 bases, with 15 bases left in between. Germline V gene lookup returns CDR1 MNHNS and CDR2 SASEGT. The CDR3 sequence is 16 residues long. Here the CDR3 DNA reads TGTGCCAGCAGTGAAGCGCTAGGGGGGGCGGGTGAAAAACTGTTTTTT. It codes for CASSEALGGAGEKLFF.

This CDR3 reads CASSRRQAASGANVLTF. The CDR3 DNA is TGTGCCAGCAGCCGAAGACAGGCCGCCTCTGGGGCCAACGTCCTGACTTTC. The genes are TRBV7-2 and TRBJ2-6, with a weak D call TRBD1 (6 bases). The CDR3 extends over 17 amino acids. V lost 5 bases and J lost 0, with 14 bases in between. Germline assignment: CDR1 SGHTA and CDR2 FQGNSA.

This sequence joins TRBV6-5 and TRBJ2-7; perhaps TRBD1 as D (5 bases). In germline, CDR1 is MNHEY, CDR2 SVGAGI. The V gene lost 9 bases and the J gene lost 6 bases, with 15 bases spanning the gap. This CDR3 is built from 12 residues. The CDR3 nucleotides are TGTGCCAGTTCAGGGTATGGGCGCGAGCAGTACTTC. Protein: CASSGYGREQYF.

The gene calls are TRBV28 and TRBJ1-5; D gene unclear. The CDR3 covers 13 residues. From germline, CDR1 is MDHEN and CDR2 SYDVKM. The V and J ends lost 6 bases and 4 bases respectively, with 10 bases between them. The CDR3 DNA is TGTGCCAGCAGCCAAGGCTCAAATCAGCCCCAGCATTTT. Translating gives CASSQGSNQPQHF.

This chain links TRBV6-5 with TRBJ1-6, with unresolved D. Germline CDR1 reads MNHEY; CDR2 reads SVGAGI. Trimming shortened V by 2 bases and J by 6 bases, and 2 bases separated the two germline ends. CDR3 length: 12 amino acids. Here the CDR3 DNA reads TGTGCCAGCAGTTACCCTAATTCACCCCTCCACTTT. Its protein is CASSYPNSPLHF.

This chain connects TRBV14 to TRBJ1-6; no definite D call. Germline V lookup: CDR1 SGHDN, CDR2 FVKESK. Trimming removed 1 base from V and 8 bases from J, with 15 bases in between. The CDR3 loop spans 16 amino acids. CDR3 bases: TGTGCCAGCAGCCAAGCTGCGGGGAAATTGGATTCACCCCTCCACTTT. Protein sequence: CASSQAAGKLDSPLHF.

J is TRBJ1-2 and V is TRBV7-2; unclear D gene. The germline V and J ends were trimmed by 0 bases and 5 bases, with 4 bases remaining between them. Germline loops: CDR1 SGHTA, CDR2 FQGNSA. The CDR3 sequence is 12 residues long. CDR3 DNA: TGTGCCAGCAGCTTAGCGCAGTATGGCTACACCTTC. This encodes CASSLAQYGYTF.

For the CDR3, the DNA is TGTGCCAGTAGTATTCGAAGGGACGCCAAAAACATTCAGTACTTC. Translating gives CASSIRRDAKNIQYF. The chain carries TRBV19 and TRBJ2-4; D is tentatively TRBD1 or TRBD2 (5 bases each). V shed 3 bases and J shed 1 base, with 10 bases lying between them. CDR1 LNHDA and CDR2 SQIVND come from the germline V gene (reference sequence). This CDR3 spans 15 amino acids.

The chain links TRBV5-4 to TRBJ1-2; 9 bases agree with TRBD1. Looked up from germline, CDR1 is SGHNT and CDR2 is YYREEE (reference sequence). V was clipped by 3 bases and J by 7 bases; unmatched bases: 10. This CDR3 contains 15 residues. As DNA, the CDR3 is TGTGCCAGCAGCTCGCTCCGACAGGGGGAAGCTGGCTACACCTTC. Encoded protein: CASSSLRQGEAGYTF.

The chain couples TRBV6-1 to TRBJ2-7; D is unclear. The V gene lost 0 bases and the J gene lost 4 bases, with 10 bases spanning the gap. CDR3 length: 14 residues. Germline V gene data show CDR1 as MNHNS and CDR2 as SASEGT. DNA of the CDR3: TGTGCCAGCAGTGAAGCCGCGACTCAGTACGAGCAGTACTTC. Its translation is CASSEAATQYEQYF.

This clone was seen a few times. The chain is built from TRBV2 and TRBJ1-1; no clear D. Germline-derived CDR1 and CDR2 are SNHLY and FYNNEI. V was clipped by 7 bases and J by 1 base, with 10 bases between them. This CDR3 is built from 13 residues. In DNA form, the CDR3 reads TGTGCCAGCAATATGGGCGGGAACACTGAAGCTTTCTTT. It is translated as CASNMGGNTEAFF.

The genes are TRBV4-3 and TRBJ2-5; either TRBD1 or TRBD2 may fit D (5 bases each). The CDR3 spans 15 residues. CDR1 and CDR2 (germline): LGHNA, YSLEER. Trimming cost V 2 bases and J 7 bases, with 17 bases left between them. The CDR3, as DNA: TGCGCCAGCAGCCAATGGGCCACAGTTGGGGGGACCCAGTACTTC. Its translation is CASSQWATVGGTQYF.

This clone occurred a few times. As DNA, the CDR3 is TGTGCCTGGAGAGGGGCAGTCGGCACCGGGGAGCTGTTTTTT. Translated: CAWRGAVGTGELFF. V and J are TRBV30 and TRBJ2-2, with D possibly TRBD1 on 5 matching bases. The CDR3 is made up of 14 amino acids. The germline CDR1 and CDR2 sequences are GTSNPN and SVGIG (reference sequence). Trimming left V 3 bases short and J 4 bases short, with 12 bases between. The full variable domain, in which reference TRBV30 and TRBJ2-2 provide the parts outside the CDR3, is SQTIHQWPATLVQPVGSPLSLECTVEGTSNPNLYWYRQAAGRGLQLLFYSVGIGQISSEVPQNLSASRPQDRQFILSSKKLLLSDSGFYLCAWRGAVGTGELFFGEGSRLTVL.

The chain has TRBV7-2 and TRBJ2-3; 9 nucleotides line up with TRBD2. The V and J ends lost 7 bases and 5 bases, in that order; junction bases with no gene match: 7. The CDR3 covers 14 residues. CDR1 SGHTA and CDR2 FQGNSA come from the germline V gene. CDR3 protein: CASMEGLAIDTQYF. CDR3 bases: TGTGCCAGCATGGAGGGACTAGCAATAGATACGCAGTATTTT.

The chain couples TRBV19 to TRBJ2-3; D might be TRBD1 or TRBD2, each matching 7 bases. With 5 bases removed from V and 3 bases from J, the gap between germline ends came to 15 bases. The CDR3 totals 15 residues. CDR1 and CDR2 from the germline V gene are LNHDA and SQIVND (reference sequence). The CDR3 loop reads CASSPGTAGTDTQYF. The DNA for the CDR3 is TGTGCCAGTAGTCCCGGGACAGCGGGGACAGATACGCAGTATTTT.

The chain employs TRBV7-2 and TRBJ1-2; D remains ambiguous. V was cut by 4 bases and J by 4 bases, with 16 bases left in between. Germline V CDR1 and CDR2: SGHTA, FQGNSA. This CDR3 is 15 amino acids long. CDR3 nucleotides: TGTGCCAGCAGCTCGAAAACTGGGGAGATCTATGGCTACACCTTC. It specifies CASSSKTGEIYGYTF.

V usage is TRBV27 and J usage is TRBJ2-7; D not certain. From germline, CDR1 is MNHEY and CDR2 SMNVEV (reference sequence). V was clipped by 7 bases and J by 3 bases, with 19 bases between them. The CDR3 length is 15 residues. CDR3 nucleotides: TGTGCCAGCACCCGGACCAGCCTAACTTTCTACGAGCAGTACTTC. This gives the protein CASTRTSLTFYEQYF.

This clone was seen a few times. The J gene is TRBJ2-4, the V gene TRBV4-1; perhaps D is TRBD1 or TRBD2 (5 bases each). This CDR3 region has 13 residues. V was clipped by 1 base and J by 9 bases, with 10 bases between them. The germline CDR1 and CDR2 sequences are MGHRA and YSYEKL. The CDR3 nucleotides read TGCGCCAGCAGCCAAGGACTAAGGGGCATTCAGTACTTC. This encodes CASSQGLRGIQYF.

The V and J genes are TRBV30 and TRBJ2-7; 7 nucleotides match TRBD2. The trim removed 0 bases at V and 2 bases at J, leaving 4 bases unmatched. Looked up from germline, CDR1 is GTSNPN and CDR2 is SVGIG (reference sequence). This CDR3 contains 14 residues. DNA of the CDR3: TGTGCCTGGAGTGTCCTAGCGGCCACCTACGAGCAGTACTTC. Translated: CAWSVLAATYEQYF.

The CDR3 here is CASSIGTSGKSTGELFF. CDR3 in DNA: TGTGCCAGTAGTATAGGGACTAGCGGGAAGAGCACCGGGGAGCTGTTTTTT. V and J are TRBV19 and TRBJ2-2; 12 positions agree with TRBD2. The CDR3 has 17 residues. The junction had 4 bases not matched to a gene; V was cut back by 1 base and J by 4 bases. Germline V gene lookup returns CDR1 LNHDA and CDR2 SQIVND (reference sequence). Looking up the rest from reference TRBV19 and TRBJ2-2 gives the full variable domain: DGGITQSPKYLFRKEGQNVTLSCEQNLNHDAMYWYRQDPGQGLRLIYYSQIVNDFQKGDIAEGYSVSREKKESFPLTVTSAQKNPTAFYLCASSIGTSGKSTGELFFGEGSRLTVL.

This clone was observed once. CDR3 in amino acids: CASRSIDRYTNYGYTF. CDR3 sequence (DNA): TGTGCCAGCAGGTCTATAGACAGATATACCAACTATGGCTACACCTTC. The V call is TRBV4-2, the J call TRBJ1-2; the D gene is possibly TRBD1 (5 bases). V shed 6 bases and J shed 2 bases, with 19 bases lying between them. Germline CDR1 and CDR2: LGHNA and YNFKEQ. The CDR3 extends over 16 amino acids.

The genes are TRBV18 and TRBJ1-2; TRBD1 is a possible D gene (5 bases). Trimming took 6 bases from V and 6 from J, leaving 17 bases between them. Germline CDR1 reads KGHSH; CDR2 reads LQKENI. CDR3 length: 14 residues. In DNA form, the CDR3 reads TGTGCCAGCTCCCCTGGTGGCAGGGAGCATGGCTACACCTTC. Its protein is CASSPGGREHGYTF.

The chain couples TRBV30 to TRBJ1-4; D is perhaps TRBD1 (5 bases). The CDR3 loop spans 15 amino acids. CDR1 is GTSNPN and CDR2 is SVGIG in the germline V gene (reference sequence). V was pared by 2 bases and J by 4 bases, with 14 bases between. The chain's CDR3 is CAWSLRQSFNEKLFF. CDR3 nucleotide sequence: TGTGCCTGGAGTCTCCGACAGTCATTTAATGAAAAACTGTTTTTT. The whole variable domain, remainder taken from reference TRBV30 and TRBJ1-4, is SQTIHQWPATLVQPVGSPLSLECTVEGTSNPNLYWYRQAAGRGLQLLFYSVGIGQISSEVPQNLSASRPQDRQFILSSKKLLLSDSGFYLCAWSLRQSFNEKLFFGSGTQLSVL.

The chain employs TRBV5-1 and TRBJ2-3; 7 bases align to TRBD2. There are 14 residues in the CDR3. Germline assignment: CDR1 SGHRS and CDR2 YFSETQ. V lost 5 bases and J lost 0; bases outside the gene matches: 3. CDR3: CASRPGLSTDTQYF. CDR3 nucleotides: TGCGCCAGCAGACCGGGACTAAGCACAGATACGCAGTATTTT. Together with reference TRBV5-1 and TRBJ2-3, the CDR3 gives the full variable domain: KAGVTQTPRYLIKTRGQQVTLSCSPISGHRSVSWYQQTPGQGLQFLFEYFSETQRNKGNFPGRFSGRQFSNSRSEMNVSTLELGDSALYLCASRPGLSTDTQYFGPGTRLTVL.